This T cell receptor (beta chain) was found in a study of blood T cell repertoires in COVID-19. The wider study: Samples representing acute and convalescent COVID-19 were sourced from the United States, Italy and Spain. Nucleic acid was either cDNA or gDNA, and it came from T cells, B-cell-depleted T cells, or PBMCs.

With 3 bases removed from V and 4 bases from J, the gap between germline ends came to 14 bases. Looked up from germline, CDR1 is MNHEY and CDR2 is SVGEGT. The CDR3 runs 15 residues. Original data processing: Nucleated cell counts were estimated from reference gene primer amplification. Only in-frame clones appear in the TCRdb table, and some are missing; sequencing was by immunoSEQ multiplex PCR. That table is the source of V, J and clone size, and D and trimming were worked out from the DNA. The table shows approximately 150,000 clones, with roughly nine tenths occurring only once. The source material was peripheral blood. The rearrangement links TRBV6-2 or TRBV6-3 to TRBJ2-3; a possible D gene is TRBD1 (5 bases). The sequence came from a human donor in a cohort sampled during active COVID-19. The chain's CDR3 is CASSYNPGPPDTQYF. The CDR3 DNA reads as TGTGCCAGCAGTTATAACCCAGGGCCACCAGATACGCAGTATTTT.